This TCR beta chain was captured by sequencing in a study of T cell repertoires in cytomegalovirus infection. The overall study: It can be stated that public TCR beta signatures indicated CMV infection as well as a matching HLA type.

Whole-study findings and limits: HLA-C-restricted CMV clonotypes gave the most frequent clonotype in two of eight donors. Cumulative frequency of public TCR beta families picked out carriers of CMV plus the relevant HLA.

This CDR3 has 18 residues. The germline V and J ends were trimmed by 3 bases and 0 bases, with 21 bases remaining between them. In germline, CDR1 is SGHRS, CDR2 YFSETQ. This clonotype was counted between two and nine times. The target antigen is unknown. TCRdb recomputed calls from the reads with MiXCR, one row per CDR3 protein. The table lists roughly 100,000 distinct CDR3 sequences, 15% to 20% of them singletons, with over 8% in the top ten. The chain couples TRBV5-1 to TRBJ1-1; no definite D call. This clonotype was sampled from a human donor in good health (CMV status not recorded). Some clones in this sample may be carry-over from other donors' samples. The sequencing input was PBMCs. CDR3 protein: CASSSRMSSLSMNTEAFF. CDR3 bases: TGCGCCAGCAGCTCCCGGATGTCCTCTTTGTCCATGAACACTGAAGCTTTCTTT.